The present entry profiles one T cell receptor beta chain with its context. The antigen is unknown. The record originates from a study of T cell responses to AZD1222 COVID-19 vaccine. Germline V lookup: CDR1 KGHSH, CDR2 LQKENI. CDR3 size: 13 residues. The ends were cut back, 2 bases at V and 3 bases at J, with 5 bases in the middle. Here immunoSEQ multiplex PCR was the method, and the copy in TCRdb shows in-frame clones only, minus some. Counted here are about 120,000 clones, 70% to 90% occurring once; the ten biggest clones make up 3.5% to 5%. Overall study findings and caveats: It was only after the peak T cell response that any repertoires were sampled. Close to half of all spike-specific TCRs reportedly target regions of the variants that are unmutated. Baseline seropositivity occurred in only six AZD1222 recipients. The donor group comprised mostly white British people and more females; the analysis possibly underestimated clonal diversity.

The input for sequencing was peripheral blood, taken on day 0 of MenACWY control vaccination. The chain joins TRBV18 to TRBJ1-5, with unresolved D. This TCR was recovered from an adult in good health. CDR3 coding DNA: TGTGCCAGCTCACCAGACGCCAATCAGCCCCAGCATTTT. This encodes CASSPDANQPQHF.